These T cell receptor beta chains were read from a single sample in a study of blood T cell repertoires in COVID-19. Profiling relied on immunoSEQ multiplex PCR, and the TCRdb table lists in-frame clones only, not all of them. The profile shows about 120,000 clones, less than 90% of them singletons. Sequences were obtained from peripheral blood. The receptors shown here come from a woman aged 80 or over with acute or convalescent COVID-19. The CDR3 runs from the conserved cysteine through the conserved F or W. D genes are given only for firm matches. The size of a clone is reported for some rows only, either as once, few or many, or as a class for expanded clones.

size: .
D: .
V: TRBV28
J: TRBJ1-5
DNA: TGTGCCAGCAAAGCCGCCAACGATCAGCCCCAGCATTTT
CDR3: CASKAANDQPQHF

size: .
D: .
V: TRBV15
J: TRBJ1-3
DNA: TGTGCCACCAGCAGAGACCGGTCGATCTCTGGAAACACCATATATTTT
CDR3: CATSRDRSISGNTIYF

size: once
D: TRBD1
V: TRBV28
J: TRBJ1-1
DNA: TGTGCCAGCAGCCGAACAGGGGGAACCACTGAAGCTTTCTTT
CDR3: CASSRTGGTTEAFF

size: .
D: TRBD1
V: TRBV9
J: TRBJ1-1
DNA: TGTGCCAGCAGCGTAGACAGGGGGCAAGCTTTCTTT
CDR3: CASSVDRGQAFF

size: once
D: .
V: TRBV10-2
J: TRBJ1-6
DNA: TGCGCCAGCAGCAAAGCCCAGGAGGCTTCACCCCTCCACTTT
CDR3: CASSKAQEASPLHF

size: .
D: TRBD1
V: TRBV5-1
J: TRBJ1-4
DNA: TGCGCCAGCAGCTCGGGACAGGGCGAAAAACTGTTTTTT
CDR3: CASSSGQGEKLFF

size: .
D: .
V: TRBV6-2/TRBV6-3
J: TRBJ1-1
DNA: TGTGCCAGCAGTGTAGGAGTTACGAACACTGAAGCTTTCTTT
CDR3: CASSVGVTNTEAFF

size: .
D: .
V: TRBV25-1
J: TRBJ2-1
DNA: TGTGCCAGCAGTGAATCAGCCGGGCGAGGGGGAAACAATGAGCAGTTCTTC
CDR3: CASSESAGRGGNNEQFF

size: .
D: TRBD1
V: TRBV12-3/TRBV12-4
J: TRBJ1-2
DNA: TGTGCCAGCAGGGGGACAGGTTATGGCTACACCTTC
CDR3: CASRGTGYGYTF

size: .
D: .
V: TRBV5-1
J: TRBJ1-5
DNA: TGCGCCAGCAGCTTGGATACCCGGAGTCAGCCCCAGCATTTT
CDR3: CASSLDTRSQPQHF

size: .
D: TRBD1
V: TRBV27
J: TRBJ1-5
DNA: TGTGCCAGCAGTCTCGGGACAGGGATTTGGCCCCAGCATTTT
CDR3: CASSLGTGIWPQHF

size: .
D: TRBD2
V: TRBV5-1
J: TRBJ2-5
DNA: TGCGCCAGCAGCCCCTCGGGGCTAGCGGGGGAGACCCAGTACTTC
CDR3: CASSPSGLAGETQYF

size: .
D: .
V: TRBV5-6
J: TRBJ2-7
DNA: TGTGCCAGCAGCTTGGCAGGGATGCCCTACGAGCAGTACTTC
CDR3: CASSLAGMPYEQYF

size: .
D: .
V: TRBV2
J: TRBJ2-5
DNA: TGTGCCAGCAGTGAAGACAGGGCGCAAGAGACCCAGTACTTC
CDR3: CASSEDRAQETQYF

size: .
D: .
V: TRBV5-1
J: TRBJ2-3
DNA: TGCGCCAGCAGCTTGGTGGCGGGGATAGATACGCAGTATTTT
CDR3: CASSLVAGIDTQYF

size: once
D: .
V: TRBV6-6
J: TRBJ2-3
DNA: TGTGCCAGCAGCTCCAGGGCCCCAGATACGCAGTATTTT
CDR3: CASSSRAPDTQYF

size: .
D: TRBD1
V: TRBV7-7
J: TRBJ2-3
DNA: TGTGCTAGCAGCTTAGGGGACAGGGTCACAGATACGCAGTATTTT
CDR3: CASSLGDRVTDTQYF

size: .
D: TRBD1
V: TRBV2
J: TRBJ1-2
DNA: TGTGCCAGCAGTCCCGGGACAGTTTCAAGCTATGGCTACACCTTC
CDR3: CASSPGTVSSYGYTF

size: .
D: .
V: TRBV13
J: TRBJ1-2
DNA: TGTGCCAGCAGCCCACGGACAGCTCACTATGGCTACACCTTC
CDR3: CASSPRTAHYGYTF

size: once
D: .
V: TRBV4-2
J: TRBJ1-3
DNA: TGTGCCAGCAGCCAAGAAGGACAGCGAACTGGAAACACCATATATTTT
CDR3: CASSQEGQRTGNTIYF

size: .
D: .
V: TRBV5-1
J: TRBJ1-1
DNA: TGCGCCAGCAGCTTGTTAGCGGGTGGCACTGAAGCTTTCTTT
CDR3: CASSLLAGGTEAFF

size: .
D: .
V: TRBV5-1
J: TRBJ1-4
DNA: TGCGCCAGCAGCGGCCCCGGGAGAACTAATGAAAAACTGTTTTTT
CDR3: CASSGPGRTNEKLFF

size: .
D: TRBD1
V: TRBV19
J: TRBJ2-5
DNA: TGTGCCAGCCTCGACAGGGGTAGGGGAGAGACCCAGTACTTC
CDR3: CASLDRGRGETQYF

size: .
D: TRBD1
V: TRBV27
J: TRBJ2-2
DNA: TGTGCCAGCAGTTCAGGGGGCGTGGGCACCGGGGAGCTGTTTTTT
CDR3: CASSSGGVGTGELFF

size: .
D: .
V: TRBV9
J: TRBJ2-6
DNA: TGTGCCAGCAGCCCCCAGGCTGCCTTAAGCTCTGGGGCCAACGTCCTGACTTTC
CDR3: CASSPQAALSSGANVLTF

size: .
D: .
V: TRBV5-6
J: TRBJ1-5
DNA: TGTGCCAGCAGCAGGGGCGCTCAGCCCCAGCATTTT
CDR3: CASSRGAQPQHF

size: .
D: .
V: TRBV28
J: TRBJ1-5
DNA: TGTGCCAGCAGCCCTGAGCCCCAGCATTTT
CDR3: CASSPEPQHF

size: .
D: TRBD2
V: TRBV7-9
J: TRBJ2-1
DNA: TGTGCCAGCCCGCCCGGGAGGGAGTCCTACAATGAGCAGTTCTTC
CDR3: CASPPGRESYNEQFF

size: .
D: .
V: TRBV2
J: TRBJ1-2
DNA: TGTGCCAGCAGGACGGAGGCTAACTATGGCTACACCTTC
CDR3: CASRTEANYGYTF

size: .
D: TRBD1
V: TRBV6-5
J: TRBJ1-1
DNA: TGTGCCAGCGGTAGGACAGGGCAAGCTTTCTTT
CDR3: CASGRTGQAFF

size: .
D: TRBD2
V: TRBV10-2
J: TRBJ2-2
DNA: TGCGCCAGCTCGGAACAAGCGGGGATCACCGGGGAGCTGTTTTTT
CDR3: CASSEQAGITGELFF

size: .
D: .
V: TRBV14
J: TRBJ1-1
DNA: TGTGCCAGCAGCCATCAGGGGAGGGGCTTGAACACTGAAGCTTTCTTT
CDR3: CASSHQGRGLNTEAFF

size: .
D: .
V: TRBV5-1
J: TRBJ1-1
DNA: TGCGCCACCGGACGGGAGAACACTGAAGCTTTCTTT
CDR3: CATGRENTEAFF

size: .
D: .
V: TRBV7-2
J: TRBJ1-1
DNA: TGTGCCAGCAGCCCGGGACACTTGAACACTGAAGCTTTCTTT
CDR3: CASSPGHLNTEAFF

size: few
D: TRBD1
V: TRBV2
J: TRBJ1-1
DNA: TGTGCCAGCAGTGTGGGACAGGGGAGGAACACTGAAGCTTTCTTT
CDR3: CASSVGQGRNTEAFF

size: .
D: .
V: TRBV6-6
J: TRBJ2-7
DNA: TGTGCCAGCGCGACAGCCTCCTACGAGCAGTACTTC
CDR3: CASATASYEQYF

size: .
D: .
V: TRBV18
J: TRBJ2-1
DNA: TGTGCCAGCTCACCCTTAGCTGCGAGCTCCTACAATGAGCAGTTCTTC
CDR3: CASSPLAASSYNEQFF

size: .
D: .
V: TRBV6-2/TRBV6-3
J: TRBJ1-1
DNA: TGTGCCAGCAGTAGCCCTCCCGGGATCGAAGCTTTCTTT
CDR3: CASSSPPGIEAFF

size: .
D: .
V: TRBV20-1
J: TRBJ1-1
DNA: TGCAGTGCTAGTAAGCTACCTGAAGCTTTCTTT
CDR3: CSASKLPEAFF

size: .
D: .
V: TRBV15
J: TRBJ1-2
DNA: TGTGCCACCAGCAGAGATCCCGGGTATGGCTACACCTTC
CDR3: CATSRDPGYGYTF